This T cell receptor (beta chain) is drawn from a study of human T cells and chemical hapten exposure. The trim removed 3 bases at V and 0 bases at J, leaving 5 bases unmatched. Germline V gene lookup returns CDR1 LNHNV and CDR2 YYDKDF (reference sequence). The CDR3 loop spans 16 amino acids. With regard to this clonotype: No antigen is known for it.

Study processing details: Sequenced samples showed a median of around 96,000 TCRs each, with counts running from about 20,000 to 690,000. TCRdb called the RACE reads again in MiXCR, with one record for every CDR3 protein. In this record, the V and J calls reflect TCRdb's handling and not the investigators' own analysis. Here the sample spans 100,000 or so distinct CDR3 sequences, roughly 11% being singletons. As to time point: patch test 1, 2 weeks after DPC sensitization. Treatment reported: therapeutic diphenylcyclopropenone sensitization with weekly scalp DPC. Overall study results and limits: Each of the donors had alopecia, so their immune responses may not resemble those of healthy people. Positively correlated with patch test score were the counts of PT1 expanded TCRs.

This sample comprised whole blood, obtained in connection with sensitization to the hapten diphenylcyclopropenone (DPC). The TCR originated in a woman in her thirties or forties with alopecia areata. Some clones in this sample may be carry-over from other donors' samples. This chain links TRBV15 with TRBJ2-1; 7 bases map to TRBD1. For the CDR3, the DNA is TGTGCCACCAGCAGGACAGGGACCAACTCCTACAATGAGCAGTTCTTC. Translating gives CATSRTGTNSYNEQFF.